These T cell receptor beta chains were read from a single sample in a study of cytomegalovirus exposure and HLA in healthy donors. Repertoires were generated with immunoSEQ multiplex PCR, while TCRdb's copy carries only in-frame clones and drops some. The sample consists of some 170,000 clones, 65% to 80% of them appearing once. Sequencing was performed on PBMCs. The receptors shown here come from a woman aged 45 to 65 in good health and CMV-seropositive. The CDR3 runs from the conserved cysteine through the conserved F or W. Each record gives: V gene, J gene, D gene, CDR3 length, CDR3 protein. A D gene is named only where the DNA matches it firmly.

>TRBV5-8|TRBJ1-1|-|16
CASSPWTAQPNTEAFF
>TRBV2|TRBJ1-3|-|14
CASQQANSGNTIYF
>TRBV4-1|TRBJ1-2|TRBD1|16
CASSQDDRGWNYGYTF
>TRBV19|TRBJ2-2|-|14
CASSIGSVPGELFF
>TRBV30|TRBJ2-5|-|14
CAWSFDKFQETQYF
>TRBV6-4|TRBJ1-1|-|14
CASSETRENTEAFF
>TRBV7-9|TRBJ1-4|-|14
CASSLGGSQEKLFF
>TRBV5-1|TRBJ1-6|TRBD1|17
CASSLRTGGGVGSPLHF
>TRBV5-1|TRBJ2-1|TRBD2|15
CASSRGGTMYNEQFF
>TRBV29-1|TRBJ2-3|-|13
CSARADFTDTQYF
>TRBV7-6|TRBJ2-1|-|15
CASSPAPGAYNEQFF
>TRBV2|TRBJ2-1|TRBD1|15
CASSTPGQGFNEQFF
>TRBV19|TRBJ2-1|-|14
CASSNGEPYNEQFF
>TRBV7-3|TRBJ1-1|-|13
CASSLMPRSEAFF
>TRBV10-2|TRBJ2-5|TRBD2|18
CASNGLAGGPYVGETQYF